The source of this T cell receptor (beta chain) is a study of CD8 T cells in ankylosing spondylitis. Study observations and caveats: Seemingly distinctive of ankylosing spondylitis blood was a TCR beta motif formed by eight highly homologous variants. Researchers report that disease-linked clones proved CD8+ and relatively rare in peripheral blood. Within matched ankylosing spondylitis synovial fluid, disease-linked clones were reportedly significantly enriched.

There are 16 residues in the CDR3. Germline assignment: CDR1 MNHNS and CDR2 SASEGT. V gave up 5 bases and J gave up 1 base, with 18 bases separating them. TCRdb analysed the 5' RACE reads with MiXCR anew, one entry per CDR3 protein. The sample holds around 480,000 distinct CDR3 sequences; 15% to 20% are singletons and the top ten take just over 1%. With respect to this clonotype: Its specificity is not known.

This receptor was obtained from a male donor with ankylosing spondylitis. The sample comprised blood, either unsorted or a sorted T cell fraction (not recorded which). The V gene is TRBV6-1, the J gene TRBJ2-7; D gene ambiguous. CDR3 protein: CASSPPGRSLSYEQYF. Written as DNA, the CDR3 is TGTGCCAGCAGTCCCCCCGGGCGTTCCCTTTCCTACGAGCAGTACTTC.